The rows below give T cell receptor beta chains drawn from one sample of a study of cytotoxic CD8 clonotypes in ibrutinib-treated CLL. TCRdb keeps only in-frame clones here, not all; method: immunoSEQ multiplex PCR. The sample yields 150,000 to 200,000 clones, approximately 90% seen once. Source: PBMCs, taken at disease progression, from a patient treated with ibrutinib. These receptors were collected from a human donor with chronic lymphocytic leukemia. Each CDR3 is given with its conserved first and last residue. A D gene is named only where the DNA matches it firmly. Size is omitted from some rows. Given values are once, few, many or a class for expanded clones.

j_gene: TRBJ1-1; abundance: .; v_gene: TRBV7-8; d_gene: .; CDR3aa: CASSLEEVFTEAFF; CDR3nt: TGTGCCAGCAGCTTAGAGGAGGTTTTCACTGAAGCTTTCTTT
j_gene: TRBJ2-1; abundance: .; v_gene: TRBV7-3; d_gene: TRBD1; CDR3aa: CASSSNGQGAYNEQFF; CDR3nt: TGTGCCAGCAGCTCGAACGGACAGGGGGCTTACAATGAGCAGTTCTTC
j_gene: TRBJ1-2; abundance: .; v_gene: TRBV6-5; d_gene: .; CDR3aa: CASREQVGYGYTF; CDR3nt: TGTGCCAGCAGGGAGCAGGTCGGCTATGGCTACACCTTC
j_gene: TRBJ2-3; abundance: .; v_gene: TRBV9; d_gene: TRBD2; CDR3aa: CASSVGSGSDLSGTDTQYF; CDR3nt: TGTGCCAGCAGCGTAGGTAGCGGGAGCGACCTCTCCGGCACAGATACGCAGTATTTT
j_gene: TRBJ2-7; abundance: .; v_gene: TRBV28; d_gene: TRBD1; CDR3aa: CASTPADRARHEQYF; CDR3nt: TGTGCCAGCACCCCCGCGGACAGGGCGAGGCACGAGCAGTACTTC
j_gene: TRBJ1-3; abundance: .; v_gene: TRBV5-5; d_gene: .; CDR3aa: CASSLRGTSPGNTIYF; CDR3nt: TGTGCCAGCAGCTTGCGCGGGACGTCACCTGGAAACACCATATATTTT
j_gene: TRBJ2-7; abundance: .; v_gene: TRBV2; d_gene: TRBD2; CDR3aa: CASSELLAGGKEQYF; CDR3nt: TGTGCCAGCAGTGAACTACTAGCGGGAGGTAAAGAGCAGTACTTC
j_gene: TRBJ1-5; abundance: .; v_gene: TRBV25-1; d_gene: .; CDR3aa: CASSDWGARNQPQHF; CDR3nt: TGTGCCAGCAGTGATTGGGGGGCGCGGAATCAGCCCCAGCATTTT
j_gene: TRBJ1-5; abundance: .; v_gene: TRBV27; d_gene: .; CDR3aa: CAAGFRGDDQPQHF; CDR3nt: TGTGCCGCTGGGTTTAGAGGGGATGATCAGCCCCAGCATTTT
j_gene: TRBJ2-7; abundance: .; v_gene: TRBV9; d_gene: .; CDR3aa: CASSVRDYEQYF; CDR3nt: TGTGCCAGCAGCGTTCGGGACTACGAGCAGTACTTC
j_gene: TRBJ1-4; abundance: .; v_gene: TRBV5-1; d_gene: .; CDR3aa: CASSGGSEKLFF; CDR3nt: TGCGCCAGCAGCGGGGGGAGTGAAAAACTGTTTTTT
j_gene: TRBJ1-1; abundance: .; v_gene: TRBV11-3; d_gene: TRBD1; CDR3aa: CASSRAWSGTENTEAFF; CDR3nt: TGTGCCAGCAGCAGAGCATGGTCCGGGACAGAGAACACTGAAGCTTTCTTT
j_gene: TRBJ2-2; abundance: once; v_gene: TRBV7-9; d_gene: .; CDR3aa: CASSLGLWGEGTGELFF; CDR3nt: TGTGCCAGCAGCTTAGGGTTGTGGGGAGAAGGCACCGGGGAGCTGTTTTTT
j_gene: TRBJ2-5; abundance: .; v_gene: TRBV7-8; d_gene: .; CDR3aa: CASSFPGETQYF; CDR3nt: TGTGCCAGCAGCTTTCCTGGTGAGACCCAGTACTTC
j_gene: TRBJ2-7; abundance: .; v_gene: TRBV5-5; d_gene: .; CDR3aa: CASNPDPGLPYEQYF; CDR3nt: TGTGCCAGCAACCCGGACCCGGGCCTTCCATACGAGCAGTACTTC
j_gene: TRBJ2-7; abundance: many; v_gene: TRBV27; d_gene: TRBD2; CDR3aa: CASSPYSWGLAGYEQYF; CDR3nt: TGTGCCAGCAGTCCCTACTCATGGGGACTAGCGGGATACGAGCAGTACTTC
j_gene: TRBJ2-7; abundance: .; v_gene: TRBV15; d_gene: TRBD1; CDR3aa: CATSRDYSGRGRPYEQYF; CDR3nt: TGTGCCACCAGCAGAGATTATTCGGGCAGGGGGCGTCCCTACGAGCAGTACTTC
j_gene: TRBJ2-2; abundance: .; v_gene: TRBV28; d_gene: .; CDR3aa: CASSGTGGSGSGELFF; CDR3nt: TGTGCCAGCAGCGGGACAGGCGGGAGTGGGTCCGGGGAGCTGTTTTTT
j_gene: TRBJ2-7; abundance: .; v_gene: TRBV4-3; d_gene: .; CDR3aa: CASSQDSTTNYYEQYF; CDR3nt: TGCGCCAGCAGCCAAGATTCCACAACCAATTACTACGAGCAGTACTTC
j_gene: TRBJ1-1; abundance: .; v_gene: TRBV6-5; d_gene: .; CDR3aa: CASSPRRGSNTEAFF; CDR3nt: TGTGCCAGCAGTCCCAGGAGGGGCTCGAACACTGAAGCTTTCTTT
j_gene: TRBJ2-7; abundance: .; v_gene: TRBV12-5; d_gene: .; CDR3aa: CASGIKTPAPGEQYF; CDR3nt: TGTGCTAGTGGTATCAAGACCCCTGCCCCGGGTGAGCAGTACTTC
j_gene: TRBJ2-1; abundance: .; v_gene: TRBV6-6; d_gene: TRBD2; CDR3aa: CASSYSTSGASEQFF; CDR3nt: TGTGCCAGCAGTTACTCGACTAGCGGGGCCTCGGAGCAGTTCTTC
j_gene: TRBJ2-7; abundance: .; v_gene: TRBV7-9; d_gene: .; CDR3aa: CASSLKSTTHGSEQYF; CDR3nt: TGTGCCAGCAGCTTAAAAAGCACCACACACGGGAGCGAGCAGTACTTC
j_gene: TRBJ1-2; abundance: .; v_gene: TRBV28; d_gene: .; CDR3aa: CAVGGINYGYTF; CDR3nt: TGTGCCGTCGGAGGGATTAACTATGGCTACACCTTC
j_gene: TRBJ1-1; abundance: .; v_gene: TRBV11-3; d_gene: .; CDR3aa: CASSLGAPAAEAFF; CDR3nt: TGTGCCAGCAGCTTAGGGGCCCCAGCCGCTGAAGCTTTCTTT
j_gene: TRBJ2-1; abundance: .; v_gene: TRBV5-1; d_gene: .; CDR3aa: CASSLRTRGAEQFF; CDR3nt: TGCGCCAGCAGCTTAAGGACTAGGGGGGCTGAGCAGTTCTTC
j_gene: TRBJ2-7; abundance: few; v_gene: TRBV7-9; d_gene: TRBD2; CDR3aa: CASSSYSGRGSYEQYF; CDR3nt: TGTGCCAGCAGCTCATATAGCGGGAGGGGCTCCTACGAGCAGTACTTC
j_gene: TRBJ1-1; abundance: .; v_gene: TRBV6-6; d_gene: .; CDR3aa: CASTRTGRNTEAFF; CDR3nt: TGTGCCAGCACCCGCACAGGGAGAAACACTGAAGCTTTCTTT
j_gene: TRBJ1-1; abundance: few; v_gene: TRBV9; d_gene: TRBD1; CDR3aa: CASNNRGIDTEAFF; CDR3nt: TGTGCCAGCAACAACAGGGGTATCGACACTGAAGCTTTCTTT
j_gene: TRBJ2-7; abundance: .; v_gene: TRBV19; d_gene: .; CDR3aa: CASPNPRRTDNYEQYF; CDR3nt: TGTGCCAGCCCGAACCCTCGGAGGACAGATAACTACGAGCAGTACTTC
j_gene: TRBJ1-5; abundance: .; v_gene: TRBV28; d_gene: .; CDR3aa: CASSFVEAVQPQHF; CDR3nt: TGTGCCAGCAGTTTTGTGGAGGCCGTTCAGCCCCAGCATTTT
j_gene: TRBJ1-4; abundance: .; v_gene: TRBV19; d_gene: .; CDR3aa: CASSITGAGRFNEKLFF; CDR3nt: TGTGCCAGTAGTATAACTGGGGCCGGACGATTTAATGAAAAACTGTTTTTT
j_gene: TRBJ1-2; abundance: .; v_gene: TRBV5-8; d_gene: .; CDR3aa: CASSSRREANYGYTF; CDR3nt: TGTGCCAGCAGCTCTAGAAGAGAAGCTAACTATGGCTACACCTTC
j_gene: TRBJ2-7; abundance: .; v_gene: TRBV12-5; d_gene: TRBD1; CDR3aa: CASGQGDSYYEQYF; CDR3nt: TGTGCTAGTGGTCAAGGGGACAGTTACTACGAGCAGTACTTC
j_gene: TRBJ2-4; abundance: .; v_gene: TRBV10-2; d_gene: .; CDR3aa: CASSVGTAILAKNIQYF; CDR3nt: TGCGCCAGCAGTGTAGGGACCGCCATACTAGCCAAAAACATTCAGTACTTC
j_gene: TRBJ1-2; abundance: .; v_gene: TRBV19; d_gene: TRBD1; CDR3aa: CASSIDGQANYGYTF; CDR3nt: TGTGCCAGTAGTATAGATGGACAGGCTAACTATGGCTACACCTTC
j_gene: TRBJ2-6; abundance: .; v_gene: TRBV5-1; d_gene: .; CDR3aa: CASSFPLGRGANVLTF; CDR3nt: TGCGCCAGCAGCTTCCCGTTGGGGCGAGGGGCCAACGTCCTGACTTTC
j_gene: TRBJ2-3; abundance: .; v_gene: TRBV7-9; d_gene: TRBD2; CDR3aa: CASSLVGGLGTDTQYF; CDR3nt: TGTGCCAGCAGCTTAGTTGGGGGACTAGGCACAGATACGCAGTATTTT
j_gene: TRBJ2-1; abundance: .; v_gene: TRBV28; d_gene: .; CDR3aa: CASSFLRRNSYNEQFF; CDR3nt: TGTGCCAGCAGTTTCCTTAGGAGGAACTCCTACAATGAGCAGTTCTTC
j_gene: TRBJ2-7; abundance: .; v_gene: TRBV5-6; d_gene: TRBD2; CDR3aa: CASSLDLRGDEQYF; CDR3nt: TGTGCCAGCAGCCTAGACCTACGGGGGGACGAGCAGTACTTC
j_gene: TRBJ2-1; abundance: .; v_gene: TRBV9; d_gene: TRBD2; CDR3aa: CASTASGSNEQFF; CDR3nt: TGTGCCAGCACGGCTAGCGGGAGTAATGAGCAGTTCTTC
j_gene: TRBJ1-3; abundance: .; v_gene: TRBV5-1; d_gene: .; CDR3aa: CASSRTGASGNTIYF; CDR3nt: TGCGCCAGCAGCCGTACGGGGGCGTCTGGAAACACCATATATTTT
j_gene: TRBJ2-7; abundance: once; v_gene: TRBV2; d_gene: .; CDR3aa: CASSERGAGAYEQYF; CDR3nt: TGTGCCAGCAGTGAACGCGGGGCAGGGGCCTACGAGCAGTACTTC
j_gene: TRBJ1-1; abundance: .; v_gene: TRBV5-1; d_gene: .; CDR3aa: CASSLGHAGTEAFF; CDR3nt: TGCGCCAGCAGCTTAGGACACGCGGGCACTGAAGCTTTCTTT
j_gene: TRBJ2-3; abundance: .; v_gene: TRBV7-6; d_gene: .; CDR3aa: CASRNLVPTDTQYF; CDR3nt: TGTGCCAGCAGGAATCTAGTCCCTACGGATACGCAGTATTTT
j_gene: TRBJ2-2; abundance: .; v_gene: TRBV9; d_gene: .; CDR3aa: CASSVRPSGELFF; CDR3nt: TGTGCCAGCAGCGTACGGCCGTCCGGGGAGCTGTTTTTT
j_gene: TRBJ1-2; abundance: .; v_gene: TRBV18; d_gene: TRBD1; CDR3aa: CASSPPTFRDRDNYGYTF; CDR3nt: TGTGCCAGCTCACCACCTACCTTTCGGGACAGAGATAACTATGGCTACACCTTC
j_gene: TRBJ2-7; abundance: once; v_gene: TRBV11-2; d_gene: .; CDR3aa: CASSWTADYVYEQYF; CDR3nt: TGTGCCAGCAGTTGGACAGCGGACTATGTATACGAGCAGTACTTC
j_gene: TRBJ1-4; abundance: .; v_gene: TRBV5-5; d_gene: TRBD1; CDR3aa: CASSTRGTGPNEKLFF; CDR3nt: TGTGCCAGCAGTACTCGCGGGACAGGGCCTAATGAAAAACTGTTTTTT
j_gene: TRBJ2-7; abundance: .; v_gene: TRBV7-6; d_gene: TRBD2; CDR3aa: CASSFSLEVGGKYEQYF; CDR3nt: TGTGCCAGCAGCTTTAGCTTGGAGGTGGGAGGGAAGTACGAGCAGTACTTC
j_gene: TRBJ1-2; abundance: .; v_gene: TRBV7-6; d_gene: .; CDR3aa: CASSFFQLDLSNYGYTF; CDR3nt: TGTGCCAGCAGCTTCTTTCAATTGGACCTTTCTAACTATGGCTACACCTTC
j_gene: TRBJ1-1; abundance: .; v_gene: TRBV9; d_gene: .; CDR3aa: CASSPETEYNTEAFF; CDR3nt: TGTGCCAGCAGCCCCGAGACAGAATATAACACTGAAGCTTTCTTT
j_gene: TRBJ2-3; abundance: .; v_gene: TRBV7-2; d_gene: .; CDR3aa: CASSPRRTNTDTQYF; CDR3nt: TGTGCCAGCAGCCCCAGACGGACGAACACAGATACGCAGTATTTT
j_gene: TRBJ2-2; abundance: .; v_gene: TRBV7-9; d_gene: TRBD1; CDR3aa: CASSPPYRGDAGELFF; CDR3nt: TGTGCCAGCAGCCCCCCCTACAGGGGTGACGCCGGGGAGCTGTTTTTT